The TCR beta chain described here comes from a study of blood T cell repertoires in COVID-19. Study processing details: Counts of nucleated cells, estimated from reference gene primer amplification, were obtained. The repertoire was sequenced with immunoSEQ multiplex PCR; TCRdb's copy has only in-frame clones and lacks some. D and trimming come from the DNA, and the V and J calls and clone size come from that table. The data show 250,000 to 300,000 clones, with around 87% seen just once and about 2.2% held by the top ten. This CDR3 has 15 amino acids. Trimming took 0 bases from V and 8 from J; bases not matched to a gene: 7. Germline CDR1 is SGHNT and CDR2 is YYREEE (reference sequence).

The chain combines TRBV5-4 with TRBJ1-2, with TRBD1 matching over 10 bases. The sample was peripheral blood. The receptor's source is a woman aged 50 to 60 who had recovered from COVID-19. CDR3 coding DNA: TGTGCCAGCAGCTTGGTGTGGGACAGGGGTGGCGGCTACACCTTC. Translation gives CASSLVWDRGGGYTF.